Listed here are 15 T cell receptor beta chains from one sample, sequenced in a study of shared clonotypes between healthy human individuals (dated by TCRdb to 2018 to 2021). Library generation was performed with the immunoSEQ multiplex PCR assay. This immuneACCESS table, as held by TCRdb, lists in-frame sequences with V and J called but not all clones. Of the missing ones, under half trace to an unresolved V gene in checked studies; the others have no known cause. Across this sample there are approximately 1.1 million clones, with 70% to 80% seen only once. The top ten hold approximately 0.56% of the sample. The sequencing sample was made of memory CD4+ T cells from PBMCs. This specimen's cell subset or site label, interpreted: CD45RA-negative fraction. Receptors originate from a man aged 18 to 30 in good health. Some clones in this sample may be carry-over from other donors' samples.

The V and J genes are TRBV7-9 and TRBJ1-2; D is perhaps TRBD1 (5 bases). Germline V lookup: CDR1 SEHNR, CDR2 FQNEAQ (reference sequence). V shed 1 base and J shed 4 bases, with 16 bases lying between them. CDR3 length equals 16 residues. In DNA, the CDR3 is TGTGCCAGCAGCTTAGTGGGGGTTAAAGGACTCTATGGCTACACCTTC. Its translation is CASSLVGVKGLYGYTF.

The chain is built from TRBV10-3 and TRBJ2-7; TRBD2 matches 7 bases. The junction had 11 bases not matched to a gene; V was cut back by 10 bases and J by 2 bases. Germline V CDR1 and CDR2: ENHRY, SYGVKD. CDR3 length equals 14 residues. CDR3 nucleotide sequence: TGTGCCACCCGGGGGAGGGATAGCGCCTACGAGCAGTACTTC. Protein sequence: CATRGRDSAYEQYF.

This clone has more than one count but fewer than ten. This rearrangement joins TRBV5-6 to TRBJ2-3; 7 nucleotides agree with TRBD2. With 8 bases clipped from V and 4 bases from J, the junction kept 13 bases outside the gene matches. Germline V CDR1 and CDR2: SGHDT, YYEEEE. The CDR3 has 15 residues. The CDR3 nucleotides read TGTGCCAGTACACCTCTCGCGGGAGCCGCAGATACGCAGTATTTT. It yields the protein CASTPLAGAADTQYF.

This rearrangement joins TRBV6-6 to TRBJ1-1, with D uncertain. Trimming removed 0 bases at V and 12 bases at J, with 17 bases between. The germline V gene encodes CDR1 MNHNY and CDR2 SVGAGI (reference sequence). This CDR3 is built from 14 residues. The CDR3, as DNA: TGTGCCAGCAGTTACTCGAGCGTATTGCTAAGGACTTTCTTT. Translated, it gives CASSYSSVLLRTFF.

This clone was found a few times. J is TRBJ2-7 and V is TRBV4-2, with 11 bases identical to TRBD2. V gave up 4 bases and J gave up 5 bases; unmatched junction bases: 4. Germline loops: CDR1 LGHNA, CDR2 YNFKEQ. CDR3 length: 14 amino acids. CDR3 coding DNA: TGTGCCAGCAGCCCACTAGCGGGAGCAGACGAGCAGTACTTC. Its protein is CASSPLAGADEQYF.

The gene calls are TRBV5-1 and TRBJ1-1; possibly TRBD1 for D (5 bases). Germline CDR1 SGHRS, CDR2 YFSETQ. This CDR3 is built from 15 residues. Trimming stripped 1 base from V and 0 bases from J, with 10 bases between. This CDR3 is CASSLLGGVNTEAFF. CDR3 in DNA: TGCGCCAGCAGCTTGTTGGGGGGAGTGAACACTGAAGCTTTCTTT. Full variable domain (remainder filled in from reference TRBV5-1 and TRBJ1-1): KAGVTQTPRYLIKTRGQQVTLSCSPISGHRSVSWYQQTPGQGLQFLFEYFSETQRNKGNFPGRFSGRQFSNSRSEMNVSTLELGDSALYLCASSLLGGVNTEAFFGQGTRLTVV.

This clone has only one observation. The gene calls are TRBV23-1 and TRBJ1-5; D not resolved. TRBV23-1 is known as an ORF, though its function is uncertain. This CDR3 region has 15 residues. Trimming stripped 10 bases from V and 5 bases from J, with 21 bases between. The CDR3 is CATKVRHTPDQPQHF. The CDR3 bases are TGCGCCACCAAAGTACGCCATACCCCTGATCAGCCCCAGCATTTT.

The V and J genes are TRBV4-2 and TRBJ1-4, with TRBD1 matching over 10 bases. J gave up 8 bases and V 2 bases, and 5 bases lay outside the gene matches. Germline V gene lookup returns CDR1 LGHNA and CDR2 YNFKEQ. The CDR3 runs to 15 residues. As DNA, the CDR3 is TGTGCCAGCAGCCAAAAGGGGACAGGGGAAGAAAAACTGTTTTTT. Protein sequence: CASSQKGTGEEKLFF.

This chain links TRBV2 with TRBJ2-5; D is unresolved. Germline V CDR1 and CDR2: SNHLY, FYNNEI. Trimming removed 5 bases from V and 5 bases from J, with 6 bases in between. This CDR3 has 11 residues. CDR3 coding DNA: TGTGCCAGCAGTACCGGTGAGACCCAGTACTTC. Its translation: CASSTGETQYF.

The V and J genes are TRBV5-4 and TRBJ1-3; D is ambiguous. With 4 bases removed from V and 1 base from J, the gap between germline ends came to 9 bases. The CDR3 is 14 amino acids. Per germline, CDR1 SGHNT and CDR2 YYREEE (reference sequence). The chain's CDR3 is CASSPGPSGNTIYF. The CDR3 DNA reads TGTGCCAGCAGCCCGGGTCCTTCTGGAAACACCATATATTTT.

The gene calls are TRBV6-6 and TRBJ2-7, with TRBD2 matching 8 bases. In germline, CDR1 is MNHNY, CDR2 SVGAGI (reference sequence). V dropped 2 bases and J dropped 9; count of bases not matched to a gene: 12. CDR3 size: 15 residues. The chain's CDR3 is CASSYGTGGTLGQYF. The CDR3 region has the DNA TGTGCCAGCAGTTACGGGACGGGGGGGACTTTAGGGCAGTACTTC.

Concerning this clone: A much larger clone differs by one base, so this may be a read error. This specimen includes other DNA sequences encoding the same CDR3. The chain employs TRBV15 and TRBJ1-2; no reliable D call. This CDR3 is 12 amino acids long. Trimming stripped 0 bases from V and 5 bases from J, with 4 bases between. Germline CDR1 and CDR2: LNHNV and YYDKDF (reference sequence). The DNA for the CDR3 is TGTGCCACCAGCAGAGAAGGATATGGCTACACCTTC. It encodes CATSREGYGYTF.

The chain couples TRBV5-6 to TRBJ2-7; 9 bases line up with TRBD1. The germline V gene encodes CDR1 SGHDT and CDR2 YYEEEE. With V trimmed by 2 bases and J by 7 bases, 10 bases remained unmatched. The CDR3 totals 15 residues. The CDR3 region has the DNA TGTGCCAGCAGCTTATCCGGGACAGGGCGCGGTGAGCAGTACTTC. Translated: CASSLSGTGRGEQYF.

This clone has only a few counts. The chain employs TRBV5-1 and TRBJ2-5; maybe TRBD2 (7 bases). CDR3 size: 15 residues. Trimming stripped 4 bases from V and 3 bases from J, with 16 bases between. CDR1 SGHRS and CDR2 YFSETQ come from the germline V gene. DNA of the CDR3: TGCGCCAGCAGCCCCCTCGGGGGGCTGGAAGAGACCCAGTACTTC. As protein: CASSPLGGLEETQYF.

The chain uses TRBV5-1 and TRBJ2-3, with unresolved D. Trimming pared 7 bases from V and 2 bases from J, leaving 11 bases between. Germline V gives CDR1 SGHRS, CDR2 YFSETQ. This CDR3 comprises 13 residues. The CDR3 loop is CASSDSSTDTQYF. In DNA form, the CDR3 reads TGCGCCAGCTCCGACTCCTCCACAGATACGCAGTATTTT.